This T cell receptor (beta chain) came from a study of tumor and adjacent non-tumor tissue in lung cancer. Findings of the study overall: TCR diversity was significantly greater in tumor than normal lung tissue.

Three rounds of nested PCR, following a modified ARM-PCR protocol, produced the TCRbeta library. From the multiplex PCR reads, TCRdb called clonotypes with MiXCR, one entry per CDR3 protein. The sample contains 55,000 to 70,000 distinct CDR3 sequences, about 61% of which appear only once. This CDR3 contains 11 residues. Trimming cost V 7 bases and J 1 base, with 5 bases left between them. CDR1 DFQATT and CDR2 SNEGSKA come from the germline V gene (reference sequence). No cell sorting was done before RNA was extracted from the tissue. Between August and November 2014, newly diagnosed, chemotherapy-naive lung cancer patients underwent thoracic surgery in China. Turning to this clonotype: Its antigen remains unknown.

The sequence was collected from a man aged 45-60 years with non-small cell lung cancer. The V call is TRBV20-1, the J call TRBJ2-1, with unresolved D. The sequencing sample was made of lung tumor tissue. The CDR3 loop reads CSVLSYNEQFF. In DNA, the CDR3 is TGCAGTGTACTATCCTACAATGAGCAGTTCTTC.